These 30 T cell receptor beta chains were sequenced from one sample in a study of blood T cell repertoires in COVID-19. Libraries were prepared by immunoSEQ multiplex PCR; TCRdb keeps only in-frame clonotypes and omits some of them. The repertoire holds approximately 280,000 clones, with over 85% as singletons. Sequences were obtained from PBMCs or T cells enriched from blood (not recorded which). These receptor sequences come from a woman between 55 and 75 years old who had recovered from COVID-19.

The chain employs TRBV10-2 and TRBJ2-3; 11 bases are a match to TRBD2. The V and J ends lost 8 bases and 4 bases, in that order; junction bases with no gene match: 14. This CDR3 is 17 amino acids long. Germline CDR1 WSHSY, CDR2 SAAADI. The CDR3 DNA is TGCGCCAGCCTCACCAGGGGGGTTAGCGGGGGGGCAGATACGCAGTATTTT. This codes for CASLTRGVSGGADTQYF.

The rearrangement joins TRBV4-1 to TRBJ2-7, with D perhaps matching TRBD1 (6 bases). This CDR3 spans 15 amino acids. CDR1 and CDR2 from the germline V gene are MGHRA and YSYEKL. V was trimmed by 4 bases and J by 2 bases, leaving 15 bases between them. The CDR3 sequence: CASSPLGQKPYEQYF. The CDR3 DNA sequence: TGCGCCAGCAGCCCCCTAGGACAGAAACCCTACGAGCAGTACTTC.

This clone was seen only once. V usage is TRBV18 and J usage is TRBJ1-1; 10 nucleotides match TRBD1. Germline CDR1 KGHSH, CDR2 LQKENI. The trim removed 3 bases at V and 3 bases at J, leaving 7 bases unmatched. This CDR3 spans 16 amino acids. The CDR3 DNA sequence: TGTGCCAGCTCACCGCAGACAGGGGGCTTGGACACTGAAGCTTTCTTT. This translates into CASSPQTGGLDTEAFF.

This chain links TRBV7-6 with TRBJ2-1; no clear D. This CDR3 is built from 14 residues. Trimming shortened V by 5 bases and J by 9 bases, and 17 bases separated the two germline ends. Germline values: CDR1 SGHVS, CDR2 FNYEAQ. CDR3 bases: TGTGCCAGCAGCCCCCGACTGGCTACGGGTGAGCAGTTCTTC. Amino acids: CASSPRLATGEQFF.

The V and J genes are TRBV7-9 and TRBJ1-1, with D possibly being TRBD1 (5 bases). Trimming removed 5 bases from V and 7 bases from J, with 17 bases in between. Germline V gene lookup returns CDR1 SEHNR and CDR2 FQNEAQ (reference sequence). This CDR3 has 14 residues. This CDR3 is CASSLGLISVEAFF. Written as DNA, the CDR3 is TGTGCCAGCAGCCTGGGACTAATCTCGGTTGAAGCTTTCTTT. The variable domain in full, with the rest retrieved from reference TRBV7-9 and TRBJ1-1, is DTGVSQNPRHKITKRGQNVTFRCDPISEHNRLYWYRQTLGQGPEFLTYFQNEAQLEKSRLLSDRFSAERPKGSFSTLEIQRTEQGDSAMYLCASSLGLISVEAFFGQGTRLTVV.

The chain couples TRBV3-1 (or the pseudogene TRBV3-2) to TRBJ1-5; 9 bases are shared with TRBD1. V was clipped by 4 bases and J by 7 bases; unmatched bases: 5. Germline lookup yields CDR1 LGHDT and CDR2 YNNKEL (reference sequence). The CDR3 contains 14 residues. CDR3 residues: CASSPYRGRQPQHF. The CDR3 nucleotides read TGTGCCAGCAGCCCATACAGGGGGCGCCAGCCCCAGCATTTT.

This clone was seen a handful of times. The CDR3 DNA reads TGTGCCAGCAGCTTAGAAGGGGACTACGAGCAGTACTTC. Translation: CASSLEGDYEQYF. The chain employs TRBV7-6 and TRBJ2-7, with a weak D call TRBD1 (5 bases). V lost 1 base to trimming and J lost 3 bases, with 7 bases between them. Germline CDR1 is SGHVS and CDR2 is FNYEAQ. This CDR3 region has 13 residues. Full variable domain (outside the CDR3, taken from reference TRBV7-6 and TRBJ2-7): GAGVSQSPRYKVTKRGQDVALRCDPISGHVSLYWYRQALGQGPEFLTYFNYEAQQDKSGLPNDRFSAERPEGSISTLTIQRTEQRDSAMYRCASSLEGDYEQYFGPGTRLTVT.

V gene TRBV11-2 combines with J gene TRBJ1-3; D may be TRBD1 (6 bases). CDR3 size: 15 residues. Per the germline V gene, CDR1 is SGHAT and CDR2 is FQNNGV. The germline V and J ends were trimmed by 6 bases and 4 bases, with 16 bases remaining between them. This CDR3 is CASSRGGGVGNTIYF. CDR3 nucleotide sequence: TGTGCCAGCAGTAGAGGTGGGGGCGTGGGAAACACCATATATTTT.

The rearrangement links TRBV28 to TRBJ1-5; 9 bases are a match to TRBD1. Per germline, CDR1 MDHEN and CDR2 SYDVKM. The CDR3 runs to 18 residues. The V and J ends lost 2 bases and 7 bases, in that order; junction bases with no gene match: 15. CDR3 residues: CASSLIPADRGVGQPQHF. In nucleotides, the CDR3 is TGTGCCAGCAGTTTAATTCCGGCGGACAGGGGTGTCGGACAGCCCCAGCATTTT.

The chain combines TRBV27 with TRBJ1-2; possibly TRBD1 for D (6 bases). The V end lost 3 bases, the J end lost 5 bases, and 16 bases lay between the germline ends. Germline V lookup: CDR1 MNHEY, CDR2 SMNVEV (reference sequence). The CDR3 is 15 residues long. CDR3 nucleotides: TGTGCCAGCAGTTTCAAACCGGACAGAAGGTATGGCTACACCTTC. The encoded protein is CASSFKPDRRYGYTF.

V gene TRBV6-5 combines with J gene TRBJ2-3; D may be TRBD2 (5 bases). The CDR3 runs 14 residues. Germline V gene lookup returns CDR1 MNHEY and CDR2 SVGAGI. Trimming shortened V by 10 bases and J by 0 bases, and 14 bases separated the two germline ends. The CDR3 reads CATRGGTSTDTQYF. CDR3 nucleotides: TGTGCCACTCGAGGAGGAACTAGCACAGATACGCAGTATTTT.

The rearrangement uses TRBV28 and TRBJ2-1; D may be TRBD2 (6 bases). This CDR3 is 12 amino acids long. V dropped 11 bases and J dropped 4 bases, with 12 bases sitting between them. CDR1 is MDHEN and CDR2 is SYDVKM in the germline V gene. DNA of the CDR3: TGTGCCGGATCTAGCGTTTACAATGAGCAGTTCTTC. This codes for CAGSSVYNEQFF.

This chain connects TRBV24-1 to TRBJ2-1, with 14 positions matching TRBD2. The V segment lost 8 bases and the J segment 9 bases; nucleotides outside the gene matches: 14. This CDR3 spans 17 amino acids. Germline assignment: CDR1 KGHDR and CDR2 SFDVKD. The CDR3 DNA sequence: TGTGCCACCATCGGGACTAGCGGGAGTGGGGGCGAGGTTGAGCAGTTCTTC. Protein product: CATIGTSGSGGEVEQFF.

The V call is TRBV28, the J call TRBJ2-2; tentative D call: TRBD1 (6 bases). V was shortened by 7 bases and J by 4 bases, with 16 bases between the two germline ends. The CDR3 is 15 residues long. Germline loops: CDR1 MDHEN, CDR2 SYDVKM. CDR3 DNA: TGTGCCAGCACCTCGGGACAACCAGGCACCGGGGAGCTGTTTTTT. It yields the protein CASTSGQPGTGELFF.

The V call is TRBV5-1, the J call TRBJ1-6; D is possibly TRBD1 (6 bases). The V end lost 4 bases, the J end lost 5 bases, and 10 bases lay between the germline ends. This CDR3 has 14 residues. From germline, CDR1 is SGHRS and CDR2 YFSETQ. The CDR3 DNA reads TGCGCCAGCAGCCCGGACAGCAATAATTCACCCCTCCACTTT. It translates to CASSPDSNNSPLHF.

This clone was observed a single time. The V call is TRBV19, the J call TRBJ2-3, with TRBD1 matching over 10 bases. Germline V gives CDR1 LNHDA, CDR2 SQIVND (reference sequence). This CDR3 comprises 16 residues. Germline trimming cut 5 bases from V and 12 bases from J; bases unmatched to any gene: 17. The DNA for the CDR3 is TGTGCCAGTAGTTCCGGACAGGGGGTATATTGGGCCAGCCAGTATTTT. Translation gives CASSSGQGVYWASQYF.

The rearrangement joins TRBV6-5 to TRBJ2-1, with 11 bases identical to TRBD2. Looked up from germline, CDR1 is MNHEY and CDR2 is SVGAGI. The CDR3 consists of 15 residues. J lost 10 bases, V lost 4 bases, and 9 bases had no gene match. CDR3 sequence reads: CASSFDSGRAGEQFF. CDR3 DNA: TGTGCCAGCAGTTTCGATAGCGGGAGGGCCGGGGAGCAGTTCTTC.

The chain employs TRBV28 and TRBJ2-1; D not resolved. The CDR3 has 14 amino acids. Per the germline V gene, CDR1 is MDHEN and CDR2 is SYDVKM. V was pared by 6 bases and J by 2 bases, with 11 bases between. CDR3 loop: CASSLVQTYNEQFF. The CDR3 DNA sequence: TGTGCCAGCAGCCTTGTACAAACCTACAATGAGCAGTTCTTC.

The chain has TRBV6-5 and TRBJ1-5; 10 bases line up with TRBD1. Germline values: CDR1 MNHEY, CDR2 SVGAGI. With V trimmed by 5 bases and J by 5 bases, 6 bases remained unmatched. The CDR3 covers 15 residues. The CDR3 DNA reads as TGTGCCAGCAGTCCGCGGACAGGGGGGTATCAGCCCCAGCATTTT. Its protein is CASSPRTGGYQPQHF.

CDR3: CASSSGGQGQETQYF. Here the CDR3 DNA reads TGTGCCAGCAGTTCGGGGGGACAGGGACAAGAGACCCAGTACTTC. The chain is built from TRBV28 and TRBJ2-5; TRBD1 matches at 9 bases. V dropped 4 bases and J dropped 2; count of bases not matched to a gene: 5. This CDR3 comprises 15 residues. Looked up from germline, CDR1 is MDHEN and CDR2 is SYDVKM.

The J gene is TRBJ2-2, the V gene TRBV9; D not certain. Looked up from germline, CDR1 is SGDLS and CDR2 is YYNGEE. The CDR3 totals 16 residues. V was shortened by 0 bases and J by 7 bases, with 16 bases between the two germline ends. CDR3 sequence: CASSVATSHSVGELFF. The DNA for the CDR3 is TGTGCCAGCAGCGTAGCTACTTCTCACTCCGTCGGGGAGCTGTTTTTT.

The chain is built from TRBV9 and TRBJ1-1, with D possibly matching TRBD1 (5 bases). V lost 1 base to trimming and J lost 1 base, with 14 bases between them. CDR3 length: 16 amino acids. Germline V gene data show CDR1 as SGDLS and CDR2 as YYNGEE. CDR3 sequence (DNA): TGTGCCAGCAGCGTAAATTCCGGGGGGACGAACACTGAAGCTTTCTTT. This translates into CASSVNSGGTNTEAFF.

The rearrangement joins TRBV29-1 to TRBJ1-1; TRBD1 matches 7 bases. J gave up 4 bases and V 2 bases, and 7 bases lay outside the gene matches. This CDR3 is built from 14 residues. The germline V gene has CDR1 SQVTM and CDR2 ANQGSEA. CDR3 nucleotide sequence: TGCAGCGTTGAAAAGGTGACAGGGACCACTGAAGCTTTCTTT. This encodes CSVEKVTGTTEAFF.

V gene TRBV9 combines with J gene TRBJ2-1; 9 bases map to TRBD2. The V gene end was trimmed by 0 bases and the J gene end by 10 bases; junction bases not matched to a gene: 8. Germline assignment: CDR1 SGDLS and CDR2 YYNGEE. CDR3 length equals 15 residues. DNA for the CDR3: TGTGCCAGCAGCGTAGGGCCAGCGGGAGGCCACGAGCAGTTCTTC. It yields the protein CASSVGPAGGHEQFF.

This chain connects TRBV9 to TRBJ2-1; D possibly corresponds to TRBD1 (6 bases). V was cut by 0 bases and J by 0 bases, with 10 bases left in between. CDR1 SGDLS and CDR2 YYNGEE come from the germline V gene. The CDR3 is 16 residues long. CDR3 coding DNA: TGTGCCAGCAGCGTAGGGGTCAGGGGCTCCTACAATGAGCAGTTCTTC. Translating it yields CASSVGVRGSYNEQFF.

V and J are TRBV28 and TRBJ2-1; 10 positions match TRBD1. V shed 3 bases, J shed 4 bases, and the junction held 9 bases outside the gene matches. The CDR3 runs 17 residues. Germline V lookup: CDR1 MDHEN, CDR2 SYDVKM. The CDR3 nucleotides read TGTGCCAGCAGTTTTAATCCGGGACAGGGGATTTACAATGAGCAGTTCTTC. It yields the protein CASSFNPGQGIYNEQFF.

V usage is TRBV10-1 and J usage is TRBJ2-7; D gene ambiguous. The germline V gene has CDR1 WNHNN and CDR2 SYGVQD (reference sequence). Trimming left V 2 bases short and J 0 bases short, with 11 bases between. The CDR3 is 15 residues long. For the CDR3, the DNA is TGCGCCAGCAGTGAGGCAAATCTAAACTCCTACGAGCAGTACTTC. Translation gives CASSEANLNSYEQYF.

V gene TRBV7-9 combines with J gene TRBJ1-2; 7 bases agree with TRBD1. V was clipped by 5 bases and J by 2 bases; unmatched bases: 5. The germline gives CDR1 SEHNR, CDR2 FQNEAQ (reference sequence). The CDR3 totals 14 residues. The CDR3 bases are TGTGCCAGCAGCGCGGGACAGCTAAACTATGGCTACACCTTC. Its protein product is CASSAGQLNYGYTF.

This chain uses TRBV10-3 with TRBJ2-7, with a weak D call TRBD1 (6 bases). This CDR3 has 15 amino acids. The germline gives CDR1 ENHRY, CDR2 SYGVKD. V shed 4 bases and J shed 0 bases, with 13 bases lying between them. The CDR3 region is CAISGRDKSSYEQYF. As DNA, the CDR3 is TGTGCCATCAGTGGCCGGGACAAGAGCTCCTACGAGCAGTACTTC.

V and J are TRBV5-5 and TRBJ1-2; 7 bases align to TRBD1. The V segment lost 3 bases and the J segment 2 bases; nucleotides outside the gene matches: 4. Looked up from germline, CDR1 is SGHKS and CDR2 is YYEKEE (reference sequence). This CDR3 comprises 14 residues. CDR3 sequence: CASSSTGANYGYTF. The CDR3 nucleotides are TGTGCCAGCAGCTCTACAGGGGCCAACTATGGCTACACCTTC.